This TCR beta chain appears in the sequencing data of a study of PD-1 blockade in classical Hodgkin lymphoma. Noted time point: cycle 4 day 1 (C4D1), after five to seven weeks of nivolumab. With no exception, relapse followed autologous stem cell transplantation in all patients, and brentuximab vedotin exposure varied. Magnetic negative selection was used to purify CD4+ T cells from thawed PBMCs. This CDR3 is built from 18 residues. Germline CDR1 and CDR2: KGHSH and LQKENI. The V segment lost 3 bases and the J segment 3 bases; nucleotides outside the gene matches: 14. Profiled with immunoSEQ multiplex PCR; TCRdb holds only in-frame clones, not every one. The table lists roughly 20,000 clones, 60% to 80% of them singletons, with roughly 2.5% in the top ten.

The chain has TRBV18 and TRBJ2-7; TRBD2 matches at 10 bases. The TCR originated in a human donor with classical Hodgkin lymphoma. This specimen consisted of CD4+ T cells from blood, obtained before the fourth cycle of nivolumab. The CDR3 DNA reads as TGTGCCAGCTCACCCCGCCCTCTTGGAGCGGGAGGGTACTACGAGCAGTACTTC. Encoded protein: CASSPRPLGAGGYYEQYF.